This is a list of T cell receptor beta chains from one sample in a study of tumor-infiltrating lymphocytes in oesophageal squamous cell carcinoma. From the PCR reads, TCRdb called clonotypes with MiXCR, one entry per CDR3 protein. Among about 22,000 distinct CDR3 sequences listed, approximately 34% were seen once. The sequencing sample was made of esophageal tumor tissue. These receptors were obtained from a female donor with esophageal squamous cell carcinoma. CDR3s leave out the opening cysteine and the closing phenylalanine or tryptophan. Each record gives: CDR3 length, V gene, D gene, J gene, CDR3 protein. A D gene is named only where the DNA matches it firmly.

>16|TRBV28|TRBD1|TRBJ2-5
ASTEPGGPFGWEETQY
>9|TRBV30|.|TRBJ1-2
AWKQNYGYT
>13|TRBV7-2|.|.
ASSSGGTPRDTQY
>12|TRBV5-1|TRBD1|TRBJ1-4
ASSLGDREGKLF
>11|TRBV30|.|TRBJ1-2
AWSPEQGRGYT
>12|TRBV5-1|.|TRBJ1-2
ASSSELDSYGYT
>10|TRBV7-6|.|.
ASSQGGDEQF
>13|TRBV6-1|.|TRBJ1-5
ASSEGQGANQPQH
>19|TRBV25-1|.|TRBJ2-7
ASSLYAHTPRDKGSRYEQY
>13|TRBV5-5|TRBD1|TRBJ2-6
ASSYRGFGANVLT
>12|TRBV7-2|TRBD1|.
ASRPGTGADEQF
>17|TRBV6-2/TRBV6-3|TRBD2|TRBJ2-1
ASSYVSSGSVMFGNEQF
>14|TRBV12-3/TRBV12-4|TRBD2|TRBJ2-3
ASIPGLAGGVDTQY
>11|TRBV24-1|.|TRBJ1-5
ATSGDSNQPQH
>13|TRBV27|TRBD2|TRBJ2-7
ASSTQREGSYEQY
>11|TRBV7-2|.|TRBJ2-7
ASSLRREYEQY
>12|TRBV28|TRBD1|TRBJ1-1
ASSLTGGRTEAF
>15|TRBV5-1|TRBD2|.
ASSLAFGTSGDGELF
>14|TRBV7-2|.|TRBJ2-5
ASSPFLGGGYNEQY
>11|TRBV7-2|TRBD2|.
ASSSGSGNEQY
>14|TRBV5-5|.|.
ASSLRGRGRDYEQY